This T cell receptor (beta chain) appears in the sequencing data of a study of T cell repertoires in cytomegalovirus infection. Study as a whole: HLA-C-restricted CMV epitopes, recently identified, and well-studied HLA-B-restricted ones were used by the study. CMV infection and matching HLA type were both indicated by public TCR beta signatures.

Germline CDR1 is SGHDT and CDR2 is YYEEEE. J gave up 3 bases and V 10 bases, and 8 bases lay outside the gene matches. The CDR3 length is 13 residues. Via MiXCR, TCRdb re-called the reads, giving one row per CDR3 protein. The sample consists of around 430,000 distinct CDR3 sequences, about 44% of them appearing once. General observations from the study: There were HLA-C-restricted CMV-specific TCR beta clonotypes dominating the ex vivo response. Carriers of CMV plus the relevant HLA were identified by cumulative public TCR beta family frequency.

This clonotype was detected only a few times. Its antigen is currently unknown. This chain links TRBV5-6 with TRBJ2-3; 7 nucleotides agree with TRBD2. This clonotype was sampled from a human donor in good health (CMV status not recorded). Some clones in this sample may be carry-over from other donors' samples. The material was cultured PBMCs, obtained from culture after CMV antigen stimulation. CDR3 nucleotides: TGTGCCCGAGGTCGCGGGAGAACAGATACGCAGTATTTT. It yields the protein CARGRGRTDTQYF.